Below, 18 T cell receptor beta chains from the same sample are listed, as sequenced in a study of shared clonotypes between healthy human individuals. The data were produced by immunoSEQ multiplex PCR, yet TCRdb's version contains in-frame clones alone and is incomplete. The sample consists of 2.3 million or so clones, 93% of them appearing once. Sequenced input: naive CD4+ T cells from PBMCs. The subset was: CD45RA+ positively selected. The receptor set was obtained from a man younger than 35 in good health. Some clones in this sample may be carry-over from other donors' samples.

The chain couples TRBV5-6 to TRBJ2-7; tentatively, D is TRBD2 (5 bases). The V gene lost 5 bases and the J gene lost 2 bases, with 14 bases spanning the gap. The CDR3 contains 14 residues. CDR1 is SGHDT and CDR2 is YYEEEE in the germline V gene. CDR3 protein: CASSPGIHPYEQYF. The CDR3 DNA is TGTGCCAGCAGTCCCGGGATCCACCCCTACGAGCAGTACTTC.

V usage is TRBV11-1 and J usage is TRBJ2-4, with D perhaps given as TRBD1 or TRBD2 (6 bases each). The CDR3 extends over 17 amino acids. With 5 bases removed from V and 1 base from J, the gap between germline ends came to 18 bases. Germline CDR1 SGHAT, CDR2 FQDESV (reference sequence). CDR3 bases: TGTGCCAGCAGCGGCAAACCGGGGGCGGCGGCCAAAAACATTCAGTACTTC. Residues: CASSGKPGAAAKNIQYF.

CDR3 region: CASSSDTAGANVLTF. CDR3 nucleotide sequence: TGTGCCAGCAGTTCCGACACGGCCGGGGCCAACGTCCTGACTTTC. This chain links TRBV2 with TRBJ2-6; D call uncertain. This CDR3 has 15 residues. Germline V gene sequence: CDR1 SNHLY, CDR2 FYNNEI. Trimming left V 5 bases short and J 4 bases short, with 12 bases between.

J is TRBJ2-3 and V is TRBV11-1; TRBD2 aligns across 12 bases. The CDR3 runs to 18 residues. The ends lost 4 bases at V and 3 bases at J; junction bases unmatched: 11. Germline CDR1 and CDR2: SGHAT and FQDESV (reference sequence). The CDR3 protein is CASSSTTSGRGWTDTQYF. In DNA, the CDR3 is TGTGCCAGCAGCTCCACGACTAGCGGGAGAGGTTGGACAGATACGCAGTATTTT.

The CDR3 coding sequence is TGTGCCAGCAGCTTTAGCGGGACTGCGATCGGGGAGCTGTTTTTT. It is translated as CASSFSGTAIGELFF. The chain couples TRBV11-3 to TRBJ2-2, with 8 bases aligning to TRBD2. Germline V CDR1 and CDR2: SGHNT, YENEEA. J was trimmed by 7 bases and V by 3 bases; bases with no gene match: 7. The CDR3 length is 15 residues.

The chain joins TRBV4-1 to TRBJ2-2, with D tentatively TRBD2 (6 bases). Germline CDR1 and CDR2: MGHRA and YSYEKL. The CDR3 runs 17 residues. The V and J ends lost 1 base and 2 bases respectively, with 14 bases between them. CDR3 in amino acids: CASSQVFGGTNTGELFF. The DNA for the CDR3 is TGCGCCAGCAGCCAAGTTTTCGGCGGGACTAACACCGGGGAGCTGTTTTTT.

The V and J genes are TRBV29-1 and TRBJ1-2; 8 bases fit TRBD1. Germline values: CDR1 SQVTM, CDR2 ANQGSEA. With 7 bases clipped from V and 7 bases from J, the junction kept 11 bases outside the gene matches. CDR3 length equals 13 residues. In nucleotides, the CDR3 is TGCAGCGCCACGGACAGGGTAGGGATTGGCTACACCTTC. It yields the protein CSATDRVGIGYTF.

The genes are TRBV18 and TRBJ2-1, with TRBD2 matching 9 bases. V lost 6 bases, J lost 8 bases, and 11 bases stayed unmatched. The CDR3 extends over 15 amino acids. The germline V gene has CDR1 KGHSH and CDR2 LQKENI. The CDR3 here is CASSRGSGRIDEQFF. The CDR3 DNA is TGTGCCAGCTCCCGGGGTAGCGGGAGAATTGATGAGCAGTTCTTC. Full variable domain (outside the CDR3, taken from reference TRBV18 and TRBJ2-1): NAGVMQNPRHLVRRRGQEARLRCSPMKGHSHVYWYRQLPEEGLKFMVYLQKENIIDESGMPKERFSAEFPKEGPSILRIQQVVRGDSAAYFCASSRGSGRIDEQFFGPGTRLTVL.

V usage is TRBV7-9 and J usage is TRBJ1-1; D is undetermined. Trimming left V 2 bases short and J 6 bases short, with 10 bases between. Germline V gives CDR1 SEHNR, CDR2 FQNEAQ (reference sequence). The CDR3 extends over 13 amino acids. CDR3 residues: CASSLSFQAEAFF. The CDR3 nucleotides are TGTGCCAGCAGCTTAAGCTTCCAGGCTGAAGCTTTCTTT.

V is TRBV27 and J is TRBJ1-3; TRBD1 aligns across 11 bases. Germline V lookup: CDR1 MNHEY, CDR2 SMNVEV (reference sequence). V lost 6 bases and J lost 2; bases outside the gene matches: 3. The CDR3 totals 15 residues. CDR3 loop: CASSQDRGPGNTIYF. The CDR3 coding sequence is TGTGCCAGCAGCCAGGACAGGGGGCCTGGAAACACCATATATTTT.

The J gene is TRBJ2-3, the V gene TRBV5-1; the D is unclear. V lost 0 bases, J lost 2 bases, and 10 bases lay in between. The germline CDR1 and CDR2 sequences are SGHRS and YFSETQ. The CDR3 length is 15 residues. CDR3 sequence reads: CASSLAEVPTDTQYF. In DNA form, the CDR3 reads TGCGCCAGCAGCTTGGCCGAAGTACCCACAGATACGCAGTATTTT.

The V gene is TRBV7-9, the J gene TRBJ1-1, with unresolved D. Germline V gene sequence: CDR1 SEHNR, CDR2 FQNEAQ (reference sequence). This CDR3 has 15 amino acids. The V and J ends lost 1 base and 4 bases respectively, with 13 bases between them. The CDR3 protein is CASSLVGQAGTEAFF. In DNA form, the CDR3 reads TGTGCCAGCAGCTTAGTAGGTCAGGCGGGCACTGAAGCTTTCTTT.

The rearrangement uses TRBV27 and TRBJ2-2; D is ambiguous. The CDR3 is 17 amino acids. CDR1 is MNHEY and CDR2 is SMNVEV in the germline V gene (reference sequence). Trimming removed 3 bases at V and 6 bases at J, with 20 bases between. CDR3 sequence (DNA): TGTGCCAGCAGTTTCCGGAATCTTGGCCTCTCCCCCGGGGAGCTGTTTTTT. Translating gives CASSFRNLGLSPGELFF.

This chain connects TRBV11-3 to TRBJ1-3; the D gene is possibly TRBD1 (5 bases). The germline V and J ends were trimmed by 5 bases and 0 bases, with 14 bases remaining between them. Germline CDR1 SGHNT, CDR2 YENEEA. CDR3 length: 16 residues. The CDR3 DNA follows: TGTGCCAGCAGCCCGGGGACCGCTAGCTCTGGAAACACCATATATTTT. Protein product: CASSPGTASSGNTIYF.

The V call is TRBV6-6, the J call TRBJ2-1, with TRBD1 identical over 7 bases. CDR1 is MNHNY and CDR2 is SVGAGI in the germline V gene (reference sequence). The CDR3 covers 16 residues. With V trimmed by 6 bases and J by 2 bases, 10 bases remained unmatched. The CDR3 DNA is TGTGCCAGCAGCCCACGACAGGGACGTGCCTACAATGAGCAGTTCTTC. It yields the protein CASSPRQGRAYNEQFF.

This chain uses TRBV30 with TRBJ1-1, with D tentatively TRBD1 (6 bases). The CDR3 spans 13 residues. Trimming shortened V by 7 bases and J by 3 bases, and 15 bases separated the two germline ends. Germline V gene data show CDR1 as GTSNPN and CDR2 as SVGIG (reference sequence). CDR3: CASDRRGDTEAFF. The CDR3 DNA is TGTGCCTCCGATAGGAGGGGGGACACTGAAGCTTTCTTT.

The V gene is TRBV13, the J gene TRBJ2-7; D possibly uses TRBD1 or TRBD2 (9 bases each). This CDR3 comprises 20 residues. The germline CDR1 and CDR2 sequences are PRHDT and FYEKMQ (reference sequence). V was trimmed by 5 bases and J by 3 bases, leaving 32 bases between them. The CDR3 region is CASSIRQGEDTSGFFYEQYF. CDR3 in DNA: TGTGCCAGCAGCATCCGACAGGGGGAAGACACTAGCGGGTTTTTCTACGAGCAGTACTTC.

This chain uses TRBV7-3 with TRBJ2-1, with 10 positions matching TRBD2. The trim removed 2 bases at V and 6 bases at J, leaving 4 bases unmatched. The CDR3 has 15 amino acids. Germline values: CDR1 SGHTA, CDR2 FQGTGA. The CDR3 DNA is TGTGCCAGCAGCTTAGGGGCTAGCGGGAGCAATGAGCAGTTCTTC. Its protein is CASSLGASGSNEQFF. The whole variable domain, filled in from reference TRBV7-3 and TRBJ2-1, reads GAGVSQTPSNKVTEKGKYVELRCDPISGHTALYWYRQSLGQGPEFLIYFQGTGAADDSGLPNDRFFAVRPEGSVSTLKIQRTERGDSAVYLCASSLGASGSNEQFFGPGTRLTVL.